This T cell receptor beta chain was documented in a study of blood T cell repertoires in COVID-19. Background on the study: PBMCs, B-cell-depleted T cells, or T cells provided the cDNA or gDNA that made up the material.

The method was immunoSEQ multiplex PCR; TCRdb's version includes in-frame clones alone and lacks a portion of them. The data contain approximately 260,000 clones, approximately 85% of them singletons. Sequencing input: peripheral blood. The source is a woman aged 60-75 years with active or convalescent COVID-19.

This CDR3 reads CASTPRTGTEAFF. The CDR3 coding sequence is TGTGCCAGCACCCCGAGGACAGGGACTGAAGCTTTCTTT. The rearrangement links TRBV12-3 or TRBV12-4 to TRBJ1-1; 8 positions agree with TRBD1. CDR3 size: 13 residues. Trimming took 7 bases from V and 5 from J; bases not matched to a gene: 6.